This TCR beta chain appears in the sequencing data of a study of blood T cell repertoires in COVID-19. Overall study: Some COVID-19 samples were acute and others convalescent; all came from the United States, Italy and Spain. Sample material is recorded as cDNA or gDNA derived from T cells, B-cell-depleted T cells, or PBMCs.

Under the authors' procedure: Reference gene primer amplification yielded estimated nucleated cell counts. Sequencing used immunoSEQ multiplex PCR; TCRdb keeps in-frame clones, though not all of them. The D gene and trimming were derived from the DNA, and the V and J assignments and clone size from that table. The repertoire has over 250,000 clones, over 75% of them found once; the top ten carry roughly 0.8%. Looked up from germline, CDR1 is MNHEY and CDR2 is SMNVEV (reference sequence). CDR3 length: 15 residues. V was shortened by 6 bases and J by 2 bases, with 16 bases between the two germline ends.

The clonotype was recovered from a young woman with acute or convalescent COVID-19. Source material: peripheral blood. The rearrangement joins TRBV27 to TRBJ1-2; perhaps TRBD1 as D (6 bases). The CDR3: CASRGAGTANYGYTF. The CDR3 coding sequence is TGTGCCAGCAGGGGGGCGGGCACTGCCAACTATGGCTACACCTTC.